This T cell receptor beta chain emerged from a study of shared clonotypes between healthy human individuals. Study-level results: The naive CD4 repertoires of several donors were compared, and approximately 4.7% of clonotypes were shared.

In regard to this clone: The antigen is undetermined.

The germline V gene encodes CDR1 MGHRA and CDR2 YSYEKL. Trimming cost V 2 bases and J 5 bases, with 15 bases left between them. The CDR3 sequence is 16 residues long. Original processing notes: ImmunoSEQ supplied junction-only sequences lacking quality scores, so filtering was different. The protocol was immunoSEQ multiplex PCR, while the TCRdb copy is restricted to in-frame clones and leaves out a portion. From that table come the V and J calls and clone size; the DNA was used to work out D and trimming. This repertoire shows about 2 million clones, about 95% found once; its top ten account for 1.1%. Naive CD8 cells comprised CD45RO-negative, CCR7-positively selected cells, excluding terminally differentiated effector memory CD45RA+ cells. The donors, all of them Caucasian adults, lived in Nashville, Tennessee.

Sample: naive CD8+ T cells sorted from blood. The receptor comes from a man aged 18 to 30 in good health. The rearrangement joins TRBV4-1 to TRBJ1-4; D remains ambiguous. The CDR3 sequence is CASSQWLDPGNEKLFF. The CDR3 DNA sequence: TGCGCCAGCAGCCAATGGCTCGACCCCGGGAATGAAAAACTGTTTTTT.